This TCR beta chain emerged from a study of blood T cell repertoires in COVID-19. Turning to the study itself: Sample material is recorded as cDNA or gDNA derived from T cells, B-cell-depleted T cells, or PBMCs.

V lost 3 bases and J lost 8, with 13 bases in between. CDR1 SEHNR and CDR2 FQNEAQ come from the germline V gene (reference sequence). The length of the CDR3 is 14 residues. Original handling: Estimates of nucleated cell counts were drawn from the amplification of reference gene primers. The repertoire was sequenced with immunoSEQ multiplex PCR; TCRdb's copy has only in-frame clones and lacks some. From that table come the V and J calls and clone size; the DNA was used to work out D and trimming. The sample has roughly 65,000 clones, about nine tenths seen once. The sequence came from a woman aged 60-75 years with acute or convalescent COVID-19. Sample: peripheral blood. This chain joins TRBV7-9 and TRBJ2-2; no clear D gene. CDR3 region: CASSFVSTGGELFF. The CDR3 nucleotides are TGTGCCAGCAGCTTCGTCTCCACTGGTGGGGAGCTGTTTTTT.